These T cell receptor beta chains were read from a single sample in a study of vaccination effects on CD4 cells after COVID-19. Their antigens are not known. Data came from immunoSEQ multiplex PCR; TCRdb stores just in-frame clones and leaves some out. The table lists some 22,000 clones, approximately 64% of them singletons, with roughly an eighth in the top ten. The sequenced sample was CD4+ T cells from PBMCs cultured with HCoV-OC43 spike peptides, obtained before COVID-19 vaccination. These TCRs come from a human donor who received a COVID-19 vaccine. The CDR3 runs from the conserved cysteine through the conserved F or W. Fields, in order: D gene, V gene, J gene, clone size, CDR3 DNA, CDR3 protein. D genes are given only for firm matches. Size is omitted from some rows. Given values are once, few, many or a class for expanded clones.

D gene: TRBD1
V gene: TRBV5-4
J gene: TRBJ2-2
clone size: NA
CDR3 DNA: TGTGCCAGCAGCCCAATCCAGGACAGGGGAACCGGGGAGCTGTTTTTT
CDR3 protein: CASSPIQDRGTGELFF

D gene: TRBD2
V gene: TRBV9
J gene: TRBJ2-5
clone size: NA
CDR3 DNA: TGTGCCAGCAGCGTCGACCGACTAGCGGGAGGCTTTAGTCGAGAGACCCAGTACTTC
CDR3 protein: CASSVDRLAGGFSRETQYF

D gene: NA
V gene: TRBV6-1
J gene: TRBJ1-1
clone size: NA
CDR3 DNA: TGTGCCAGCAGTGAAGTACGGAACACTGAAGCTTTCTTT
CDR3 protein: CASSEVRNTEAFF

D gene: TRBD2
V gene: TRBV5-1
J gene: TRBJ2-7
clone size: once
CDR3 DNA: TGCGCCAGCAGGCGGACTAGCGGGAGCGGACAGGAGCAGTACTTC
CDR3 protein: CASRRTSGSGQEQYF

D gene: NA
V gene: TRBV9
J gene: TRBJ1-1
clone size: NA
CDR3 DNA: TGTGCTTCCAACCCATTCGAAGGGAACACTGAAGCTTTCTTT
CDR3 protein: CASNPFEGNTEAFF

D gene: NA
V gene: TRBV21-1
J gene: TRBJ1-2
clone size: NA
CDR3 DNA: TGTGCCAGCAGCAAATCCACCCCAGGGGCTAACTATGGCTACACCTTC
CDR3 protein: CASSKSTPGANYGYTF

D gene: TRBD2
V gene: TRBV4-2
J gene: TRBJ2-7
clone size: NA
CDR3 DNA: TGTGCCAGCAGCCAAGTCCTGGGGCTAGCGGGAGTCGGAAACGAGCAGTACTTC
CDR3 protein: CASSQVLGLAGVGNEQYF

D gene: TRBD2
V gene: TRBV3-1/TRBV3-2
J gene: TRBJ2-7
clone size: NA
CDR3 DNA: TGTGCCAGCAGCCAAACTAGCGGGGGAAGGCACGAGCAGTACTTC
CDR3 protein: CASSQTSGGRHEQYF

D gene: TRBD1
V gene: TRBV5-4
J gene: TRBJ1-6
clone size: NA
CDR3 DNA: TGTGCCAGCAGCCTCAGGGGGCGAAGCTCACCCCTCCACTTT
CDR3 protein: CASSLRGRSSPLHF

D gene: TRBD1
V gene: TRBV19
J gene: TRBJ2-7
clone size: NA
CDR3 DNA: TGTGCCAGTAGTGACCGGACAGGGGGCCCCTACGAGCAGTACTTC
CDR3 protein: CASSDRTGGPYEQYF

D gene: NA
V gene: TRBV6-5
J gene: TRBJ1-2
clone size: NA
CDR3 DNA: TGTGCCAGCAGTTACTCGGGGGGGGGCTATGGCTACACCTTC
CDR3 protein: CASSYSGGGYGYTF

D gene: TRBD2
V gene: TRBV18
J gene: TRBJ2-2
clone size: NA
CDR3 DNA: TGTGCCAGCTCACCACCGACGGGGGGGAACACCGGGGAGCTGTTTTTT
CDR3 protein: CASSPPTGGNTGELFF

D gene: NA
V gene: TRBV4-1
J gene: TRBJ2-7
clone size: few
CDR3 DNA: TGCGCCAGCAGCCAACCCCGCGACAGACCTGAGCAGTACTTC
CDR3 protein: CASSQPRDRPEQYF

D gene: NA
V gene: TRBV5-1
J gene: TRBJ2-7
clone size: NA
CDR3 DNA: TGCGCCAGCAGCTGGGCGGATGGACAATACGAGCAGTACTTC
CDR3 protein: CASSWADGQYEQYF

D gene: NA
V gene: TRBV18
J gene: TRBJ1-1
clone size: few
CDR3 DNA: TGTGCCAGCTCATACAGGGAAGTGGTGGAAGCTTTCTTT
CDR3 protein: CASSYREVVEAFF

D gene: NA
V gene: TRBV5-5
J gene: TRBJ2-7
clone size: NA
CDR3 DNA: TGTGCCAGCAGCTTGGGGGCTAGCTGGGTAGCTCAAAGCTACGAGCAGTACTTC
CDR3 protein: CASSLGASWVAQSYEQYF

D gene: TRBD2
V gene: TRBV5-1
J gene: TRBJ2-1
clone size: NA
CDR3 DNA: TGCGCCAGCAGCTCCGCCGGGACTAGCCTATCCGGAAATGAGCAGTTCTTC
CDR3 protein: CASSSAGTSLSGNEQFF